One T cell receptor beta chain is described in this entry. Its antigen remains unidentified. Per-base quality was not reported, and no clone a single base away is much larger than it. According to the germline V gene, CDR1 reads SGHNT and CDR2 reads YENEEA. V is pared back by 5 bases and J by 7 bases, with 12 bases lying between the germline termini. Reading from cysteine to phenylalanine, the CDR3 counts 13 amino acids. The entry retains the CDR3 DNA only, 39 bases that are in frame from base 1. The immunoSEQ Assay was the method used to sequence TCRbeta CDR3 regions. After extraction, genomic DNA underwent amplification by bias-controlled multiplex PCR, followed by high-throughput sequencing. Regarding the original processing steps: To quantify the absolute abundance of each unique TCRbeta CDR3 region, sequences were collapsed and filtered. T cell fraction was estimated by normalizing TCRbeta template counts to usable DNA, with usable DNA measured through amplification of reference genes found in all nucleated cells. Repertoire TCRs were annotated as SARS-CoV-2-specific when V gene, CDR3 amino acid sequence and J gene were exactly matched to a known reactive TCR set. The reference SARS-CoV-2 TCR set was derived from MIRA and filtered for enrichment in COVID-19-positive ImmuneCODE repertoires, a step that removed public or cross-reactive TCRs. Based on the MIRA antigens, annotated TCRs were further analysed at the level of specific ORF or position within ORF. Breadth was defined as annotated unique rearrangements over total unique productive rearrangements; depth was the summed frequency of those rearrangements. Two-sided Wilcoxon rank-sum tests were applied when comparing TCR breadth between groups. Entries here come from immuneACCESS through TCRdb and include only in-frame sequences with V and J called. Some clones fail to appear in such tables; in the studies checked, an unresolved V gene covers under half of the shortfall, and the cause of the remainder is unknown. V, J and clone size are those of that table, while D and trimming were read from the DNA. For this sample there are hundreds of thousands of clones; around 86% appear just once. In total, the top ten clones hold around 3.7% of the sample.

The data originate from a study of Ad26.COV2.S vaccination and SARS-CoV-2 variants (dated by TCRdb to the early 2020s). For context, the study as a whole: Donors in the vaccine arm were drawn from COV1001, a phase I-IIa trial of Ad26.COV2.S in healthy adults that was multicentre, randomized, double-blind and placebo-controlled. Ad26.COV2.S was administered intramuscularly at a dose of 5x10^10 or 1x10^11 viral particles, either as one shot or as two shots given 56 days apart. TCRbeta repertoire sequencing was used to assess the specificity and breadth of SARS-CoV-2-reactive T cell receptors after Ad26.COV2.S vaccination. The TCR-sequenced set comprised about 30 samples: approximately 20 Ad26.COV2.S vaccine recipients, 5 placebo recipients and 8 SARS-CoV-2 convalescent individuals. Trial participants were randomized into five groups of five: low-dose or high-dose Ad26.COV2.S given once or twice, or placebo on both occasions. Throughout the experiments and outcome assessment, investigators stayed blinded to trial group allocation. Overall results and qualifications from the work: According to the authors, total T cell responses may have been underestimated by the TCR breadth and depth analyses. Non-spike TCR breadth was comparable between vaccine and placebo recipients, consistent with the vaccine containing only spike. Spike-specific TCR breadth was higher in Ad26.COV2.S recipients than in placebo recipients (P = 0.0014). After vaccination, spike-specific CD8+ and CD4+ T cell responses were reported to show substantial breadth. The study was not powered for comparison of responses between vaccine doses or regimens.

This sample's treatment or condition label indicates: some 20 received Ad26.COV2.S at low or high dose, single or two shots; five or six received placebo; per-sample allocation not given. For vaccine and placebo recipients, repertoires were sequenced using samples collected on day 63 after the first injection. Between 29 July and 7 August 2020, Cohort 1b enrolled about two dozen adults aged 18-55 years at one site in Boston, USA. Ad26.COV2.S was a replication-incompetent adenovirus type 26 vector that expressed a prefusion-stabilized SARS-CoV-2 spike protein derived from the original Wuhan strain.

The sample in question was peripheral blood, obtained in a trial of Ad26.COV2.S vaccine versus placebo. This sequence originates from a person between 18 and 60 years old who received the Ad26.COV2.S COVID-19 vaccine or a placebo. The V gene is TRBV11-3 and the J gene is TRBJ2-1; the D gene is possibly TRBD2, with 6 bases matching. The DNA sequence follows: TGTGCCAGCAGCCCGGGGGTGGGAAATGAGCAGTTCTTC. Its protein reads: CASSPGVGNEQFF. The CDR3 plus the reference TRBV11-3 and TRBJ2-1 genes for the other parts give the full variable domain: EAGVVQSPRYKIIEKKQPVAFWCNPISGHNTLYWYLQNLGQGPELLIRYENEEAVDDSQLPKDRFSAERLKGVDSTLKIQPAELGDSAVYLCASSPGVGNEQFFGPGTRLTVL.